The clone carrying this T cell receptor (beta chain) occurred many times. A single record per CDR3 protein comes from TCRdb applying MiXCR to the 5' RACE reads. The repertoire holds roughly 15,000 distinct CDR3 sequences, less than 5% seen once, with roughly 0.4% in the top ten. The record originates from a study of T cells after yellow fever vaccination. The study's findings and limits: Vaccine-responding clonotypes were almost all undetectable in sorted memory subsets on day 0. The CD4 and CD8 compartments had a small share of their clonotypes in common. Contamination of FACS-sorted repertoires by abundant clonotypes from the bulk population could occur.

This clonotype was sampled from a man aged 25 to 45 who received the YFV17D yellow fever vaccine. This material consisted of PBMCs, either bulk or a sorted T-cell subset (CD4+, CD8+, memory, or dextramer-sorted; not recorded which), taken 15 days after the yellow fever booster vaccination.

The CDR3 sequence: CSARGDRGNTEAFF. CDR3 DNA sequence: TGCAGTGCTAGGGGGGACAGGGGGAACACTGAAGCTTTCTTT. This chain uses TRBV20-1 with TRBJ1-1, with 10 bases lining up with TRBD1. V shed 3 bases, J shed 1 base, and the junction held 2 bases outside the gene matches. This CDR3 comprises 14 residues. Per the germline V gene, CDR1 is DFQATT and CDR2 is SNEGSKA (reference sequence).